The rows below give T cell receptor beta chains drawn from one sample of a study of blood T cell repertoires in COVID-19. Profiling relied on immunoSEQ multiplex PCR, and the TCRdb table lists in-frame clones only, not all of them. In the table there are approximately 110,000 clones, around four fifths of which are singletons. Sequencing input: peripheral blood. All receptors derive from a woman aged 70 to 79 with acute or convalescent COVID-19. Both conserved end residues are part of each CDR3. Fields, in order: CDR3 protein, CDR3 DNA, J gene, D gene, V gene, clone size. The D gene is left open where the match is weak. Clone sizes are given selectively: once, few, many, or a class where the clone is expanded.

CDR3: CASSSPSVARHNEQFF; DNA: TGTGCCAGCAGCTCCCCTAGCGTCGCTAGGCACAATGAGCAGTTCTTC; J: TRBJ2-1; D: -; V: TRBV11-2; size: once
CDR3: CASTSGRAANYGYTF; DNA: TGTGCCAGCACCAGTGGGAGGGCCGCTAACTATGGCTACACCTTC; J: TRBJ1-2; D: -; V: TRBV6-5; size: few
CDR3: CSVIRTSGRGNEQFF; DNA: TGCAGCGTTATCCGGACTAGCGGGAGGGGTAATGAGCAGTTCTTC; J: TRBJ2-1; D: TRBD2; V: TRBV29-1; size: few
CDR3: CASSQQGMNTGELFF; DNA: TGCGCCAGCAGCCAACAGGGGATGAACACCGGGGAGCTGTTTTTT; J: TRBJ2-2; D: -; V: TRBV4-1; size: -
CDR3: CASSLAGQNSEAFF; DNA: TGTGCCAGCAGCTTAGCGGGACAAAATTCCGAAGCTTTCTTT; J: TRBJ1-1; D: -; V: TRBV11-2; size: -
CDR3: CASSLFAGDNSPLHF; DNA: TGTGCCAGCAGCTTATTTGCGGGAGATAATTCACCCCTCCACTTT; J: TRBJ1-6; D: -; V: TRBV5-4; size: -
CDR3: CASSSGQQNTGELFF; DNA: TGTGCCAGTAGTTCGGGACAACAGAACACCGGGGAGCTGTTTTTT; J: TRBJ2-2; D: -; V: TRBV19; size: once
CDR3: CASSLELGELFF; DNA: TGTGCCAGCAGCTTAGAACTCGGGGAGCTGTTTTTT; J: TRBJ2-2; D: -; V: TRBV7-2; size: -
CDR3: CASSIRTFVNTEAFF; DNA: TGTGCCAGTAGTATTAGAACGTTCGTGAACACTGAAGCTTTCTTT; J: TRBJ1-1; D: -; V: TRBV19; size: -
CDR3: CASSGRDRVGKLFF; DNA: TGTGCCAGCAGCGGCCGGGACAGGGTAGGAAAACTGTTTTTT; J: TRBJ1-4; D: TRBD1; V: TRBV9; size: -
CDR3: CASSPRTNNEQFF; DNA: TGTGCCAGCAGCCCTCGTACAAACAATGAGCAGTTCTTC; J: TRBJ2-1; D: -; V: TRBV7-3; size: -
CDR3: CASSSTGVSPLHF; DNA: TGTGCCAGCAGTTCTACAGGGGTTTCACCCCTCCACTTT; J: TRBJ1-6; D: TRBD1; V: TRBV25-1; size: -
CDR3: CASSMDGLSTDTQYF; DNA: TGTGCCAGTAGTATGGACGGACTTAGCACAGATACGCAGTATTTT; J: TRBJ2-3; D: -; V: TRBV19; size: -